A single sample is the source of the 8 T cell receptor beta chains below, sequenced in a study of radiotherapy plus CTLA-4 blockade in lung cancer. Clones were sequenced by immunoSEQ multiplex PCR, and TCRdb holds only the in-frame ones, with some missing. This sample has over 100,000 clones; 70% to 90% occur once, and the top ten carry 6.9%. The sequencing used peripheral blood, collected from a patient treated with radiotherapy plus ipilimumab. Receptors were obtained from a human donor with non-small cell lung cancer that progressed on radiotherapy plus ipilimumab.

The rearrangement joins TRBV10-3 to TRBJ2-7; TRBD2 aligns across 7 bases. Germline V lookup: CDR1 ENHRY, CDR2 SYGVKD. The CDR3 is 14 residues long. The trim removed 0 bases at V and 3 bases at J, leaving 2 bases unmatched. The CDR3 reads CAISESASGYEQYF. CDR3 DNA: TGTGCCATCAGTGAGTCAGCTAGCGGCTACGAGCAGTACTTC.

The chain combines TRBV7-3 with TRBJ2-1; 9 bases match TRBD2. This CDR3 has 15 amino acids. The V gene's germline CDR1 is SGHTA and CDR2 FQGTGA. After removal of 5 bases from V and 3 bases from J, the junction contained 5 bases not matched to a gene. The CDR3 DNA is TGTGCCAGCAGCCGGACTAGCGAACTCTACAATGAGCAGTTCTTC. This sequence encodes CASSRTSELYNEQFF.

This clone was seen just once. The gene calls are TRBV5-5 and TRBJ2-1; D unclear. The CDR3 consists of 15 residues. Germline values: CDR1 SGHKS, CDR2 YYEKEE (reference sequence). V was shortened by 6 bases and J by 8 bases, with 21 bases between the two germline ends. Here the CDR3 DNA reads TGTGCCAGCACCTTATGGGGTAATGATATTGATGAGCAGTTCTTC. The encoded protein is CASTLWGNDIDEQFF.

CDR3 in amino acids: CASRLGQGNSYEQYF. Written as DNA, the CDR3 is TGTGCCAGCAGACTGGGACAGGGGAATTCCTACGAGCAGTACTTC. The rearrangement uses TRBV11-1 and TRBJ2-7, with 10 bases aligning to TRBD1. This CDR3 comprises 15 residues. Germline V lookup: CDR1 SGHAT, CDR2 FQDESV (reference sequence). Unmatched junction bases numbered 6, after V lost 6 bases and J lost 1 base. Looking up the rest from reference TRBV11-1 and TRBJ2-7 gives the full variable domain: EAEVAQSPRYKITEKSQAVAFWCDPISGHATLYWYRQILGQGPELLVQFQDESVVDDSQLPKDRFSAERLKGVDSTLKIQPAELGDSAMYLCASRLGQGNSYEQYFGPGTRLTVT.

CDR3 in DNA: TGTGCCAGCTCACCAAGGGACAAGGTCGAAAGAAATGAGCAGTTCTTC. Amino acids: CASSPRDKVERNEQFF. The chain recombines TRBV18 with TRBJ2-1; a possible D gene is TRBD1 (6 bases). Germline lookup yields CDR1 KGHSH and CDR2 LQKENI. CDR3 size: 16 residues. V was shortened by 2 bases and J by 7 bases, with 18 bases between the two germline ends.

The V gene is TRBV5-1, the J gene TRBJ2-5; 7 bases fit TRBD1. CDR1 SGHRS and CDR2 YFSETQ come from the germline V gene. The length of the CDR3 is 16 residues. V shed 0 bases and J 4 bases; nucleotides not matched to a gene: 9. This CDR3 reads CASSLEGTAGSETQYF. In DNA form, the CDR3 reads TGCGCCAGCAGCTTGGAAGGGACAGCCGGCTCAGAGACCCAGTACTTC.

The chain combines TRBV15 with TRBJ1-5, with unresolved D. The ends were cut back, 1 base at V and 0 bases at J, with 4 bases in the middle. The CDR3 is 14 amino acids. In germline, CDR1 is LNHNV, CDR2 YYDKDF (reference sequence). The CDR3 nucleotides read TGTGCCACCAGCAGAGGTGGTAGCAATCAGCCCCAGCATTTT. It is translated as CATSRGGSNQPQHF.

The V call is TRBV21-1, the J call TRBJ2-7. TRBV21-1 is marked as a pseudogene. This CDR3 spans 16 amino acids. The CDR3 sequence is CASSKALCGHPYEQYF. DNA of the CDR3: TGTGCCAGCAGCAAAGCGCTTTGTGGTCACCCCTACGAGCAGTACTTC.